The clone carrying this T cell receptor (beta chain) was counted once. This sample stems from a study of blood T cell repertoires in COVID-19. For the study at large: The cDNA or gDNA used as material had been derived from T cells, B-cell-depleted T cells, or PBMCs.

Sequencing was performed with immunoSEQ multiplex PCR; in TCRdb, only in-frame clones are kept and a portion is missing. This repertoire shows fewer than 350,000 clones, 89% found once; its top ten account for roughly 5.3%. The V gene's germline CDR1 is SGHRS and CDR2 YFSETQ. There are 13 residues in the CDR3. Trimming cost V 6 bases and J 1 base, with 10 bases left between them. V is TRBV5-1 and J is TRBJ1-1, with D unresolved. The TCR originated in a man in his sixties who had recovered from COVID-19. The sequenced material came from PBMCs or T cells enriched from blood (not recorded which). CDR3 DNA sequence: TGCGCCAGCAATGGGCTTCCGAACACTGAAGCTTTCTTT. It yields the protein CASNGLPNTEAFF.